Presented here are 3 T cell receptor beta chains from one specimen sequenced in a study of human T cells and chemical hapten exposure. As for time point: pre-sensitization, week 0. Noted treatment: therapeutic diphenylcyclopropenone sensitization with weekly scalp DPC. The study extracted total RNA from unfractionated whole blood. TCRdb fed the RACE reads into MiXCR, producing one record per CDR3 protein. This sample has 35,000 to 45,000 distinct CDR3 sequences; around 10% occur once, and the top ten carry roughly 2%. The sequencing here drew on whole blood, taken in connection with sensitization to the hapten diphenylcyclopropenone (DPC). The receptors derive from a woman aged 40 to 55 with alopecia areata. Some clones in this sample may be carry-over from other donors' samples.

This clonotype occurred a few times. A read error may produce the germline difference seen at one junction end. The V gene is TRBV3-1, the J gene TRBJ2-7, with D hard to call. The CDR3 contains 13 residues. Germline V gene sequence: CDR1 LGHDT, CDR2 YNNKEL (reference sequence). The CDR3 sequence is CATSTEFSYEQYF. The CDR3 DNA is TGTGCCACCAGCACGGAGTTCTCCTACGAGCAGTACTTC.

This clonotype has at least ten counts. V gene TRBV6-6 combines with J gene TRBJ1-5, with D maybe TRBD1 (5 bases). This CDR3 is built from 16 residues. Trimming removed 5 bases at V and 3 bases at J, with 17 bases between. Per the germline V gene, CDR1 is MNHNY and CDR2 is SVGAGI (reference sequence). DNA for the CDR3: TGTGCCAGCAGTCCGCCAGGTTTCAGGGTCAATCAGCCCCAGCATTTT. Protein product: CASSPPGFRVNQPQHF.

This clonotype showed up many times. Here the CDR3 reads CSVGFVDQPQHF. The CDR3 nucleotides read TGCAGCGTTGGGTTTGTGGATCAGCCCCAGCATTTT. The chain couples TRBV29-1 to TRBJ1-5; D is unresolved. The CDR3 has 12 amino acids. Germline CDR1 reads SQVTM; CDR2 reads ANQGSEA. V gave up 4 bases and J gave up 5 bases, with 9 bases separating them.